Many counts were recorded for the clone carrying this T cell receptor (beta chain). The data stem from a study of blood T cells in healthy people across ages. Combining a sample-barcoded 5' primer with a J-beta primer mix, a second PCR ran for about 7 to 11 cycles. TCRdb reprocessed the 5' RACE reads via MiXCR and lists one record per CDR3 protein. Altogether 1.5 million to 2 million distinct CDR3 sequences are present, approximately 28% being singletons, with the ten largest covering 7% to 9%. The CDR3 is 15 amino acids. V lost 6 bases to trimming and J lost 5 bases, with 20 bases between them. The clonotype comes from a young woman in good health. The V call is TRBV12-3 or TRBV12-4, the J call TRBJ2-7; TRBD2 is a possible D gene (6 bases). Sequenced material: blood. The CDR3 loop is CASRLGVPGGNEQYF. CDR3 nucleotide sequence: TGTGCCAGCAGACTAGGGGTACCCGGCGGGAACGAGCAGTACTTC.